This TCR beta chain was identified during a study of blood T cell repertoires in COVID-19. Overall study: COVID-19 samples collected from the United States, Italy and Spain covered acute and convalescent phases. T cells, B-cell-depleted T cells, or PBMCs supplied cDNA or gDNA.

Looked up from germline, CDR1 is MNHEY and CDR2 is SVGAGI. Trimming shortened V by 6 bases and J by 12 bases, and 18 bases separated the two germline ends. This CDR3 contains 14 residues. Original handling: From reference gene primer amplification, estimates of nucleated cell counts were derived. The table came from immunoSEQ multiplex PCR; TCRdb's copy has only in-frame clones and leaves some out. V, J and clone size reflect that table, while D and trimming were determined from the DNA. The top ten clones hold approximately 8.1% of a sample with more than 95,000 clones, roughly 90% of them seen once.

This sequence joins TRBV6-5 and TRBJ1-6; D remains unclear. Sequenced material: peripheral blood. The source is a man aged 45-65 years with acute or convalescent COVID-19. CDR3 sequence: CASREVPARIPLHF. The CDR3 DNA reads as TGTGCCAGCAGAGAGGTCCCCGCGCGGATACCCCTCCACTTT.